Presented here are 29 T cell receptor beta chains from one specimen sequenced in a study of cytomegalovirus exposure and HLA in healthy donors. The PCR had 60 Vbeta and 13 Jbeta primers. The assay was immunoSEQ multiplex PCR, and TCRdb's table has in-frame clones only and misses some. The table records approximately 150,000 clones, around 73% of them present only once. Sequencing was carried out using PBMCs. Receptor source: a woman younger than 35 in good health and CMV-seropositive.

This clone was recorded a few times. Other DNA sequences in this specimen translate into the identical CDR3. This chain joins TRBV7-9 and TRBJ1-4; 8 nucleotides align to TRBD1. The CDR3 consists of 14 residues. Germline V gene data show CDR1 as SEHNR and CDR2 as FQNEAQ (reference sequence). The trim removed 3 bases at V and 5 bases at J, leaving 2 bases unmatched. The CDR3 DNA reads TGTGCCAGCAGCTTGGACAGGGTCAATGAAAAACTGTTTTTT. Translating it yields CASSLDRVNEKLFF. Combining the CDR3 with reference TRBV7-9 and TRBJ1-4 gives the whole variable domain DTGVSQNPRHKITKRGQNVTFRCDPISEHNRLYWYRQTLGQGPEFLTYFQNEAQLEKSRLLSDRFSAERPKGSFSTLEIQRTEQGDSAMYLCASSLDRVNEKLFFGSGTQLSVL.

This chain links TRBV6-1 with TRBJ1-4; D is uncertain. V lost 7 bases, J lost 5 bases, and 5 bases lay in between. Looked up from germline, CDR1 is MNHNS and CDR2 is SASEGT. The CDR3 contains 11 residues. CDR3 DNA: TGTGCCAGCACTCTGAATGAAAAACTGTTTTTT. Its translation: CASTLNEKLFF.

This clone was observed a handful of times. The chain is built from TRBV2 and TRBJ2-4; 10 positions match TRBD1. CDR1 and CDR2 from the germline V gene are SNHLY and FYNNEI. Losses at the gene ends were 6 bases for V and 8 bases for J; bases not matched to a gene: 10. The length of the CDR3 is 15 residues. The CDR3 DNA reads TGTGCCAGCAGCGGGACAGGGGACGTGGCGGACATTCAGTACTTC. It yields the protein CASSGTGDVADIQYF.

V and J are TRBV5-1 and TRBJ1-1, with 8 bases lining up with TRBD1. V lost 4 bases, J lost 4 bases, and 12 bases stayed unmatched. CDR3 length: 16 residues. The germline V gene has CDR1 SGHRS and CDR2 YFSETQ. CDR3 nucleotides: TGCGCCAGCAGCGAAGGACAGGGTCATCGCGGCACTGAAGCTTTCTTT. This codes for CASSEGQGHRGTEAFF.

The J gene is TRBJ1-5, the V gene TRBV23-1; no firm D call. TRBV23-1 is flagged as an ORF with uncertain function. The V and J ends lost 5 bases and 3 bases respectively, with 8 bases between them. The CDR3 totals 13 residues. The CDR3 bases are TGCGCCAGCAGTAGCGGGCCCAATCAGCCCCAGCATTTT. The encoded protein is CASSSGPNQPQHF.

Here the CDR3 DNA reads TGTGCCAGCAGCTCTACTCGGGGTAGCACAGATACGCAGTATTTT. Protein product: CASSSTRGSTDTQYF. The gene calls are TRBV7-9 and TRBJ2-3, with D possibly TRBD2 on 5 matching bases. CDR1 and CDR2 (germline): SEHNR, FQNEAQ (reference sequence). This CDR3 has 15 residues. The V and J ends lost 4 bases and 0 bases respectively, with 11 bases between them.

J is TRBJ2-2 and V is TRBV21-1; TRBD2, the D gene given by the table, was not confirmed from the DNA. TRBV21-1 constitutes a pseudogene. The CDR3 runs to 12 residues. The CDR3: CASGEGAGELFF. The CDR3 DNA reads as TGTGCCAGCGGAGAGGGTGCCGGGGAGCTGTTTTTT.

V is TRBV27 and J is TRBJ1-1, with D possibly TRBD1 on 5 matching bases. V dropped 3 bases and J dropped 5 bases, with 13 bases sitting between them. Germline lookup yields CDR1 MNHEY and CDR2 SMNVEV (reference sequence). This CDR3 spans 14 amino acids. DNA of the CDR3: TGTGCCAGCAGTTTGGGGCCTTTTAGGACTGAAGCTTTCTTT. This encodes CASSLGPFRTEAFF.

The CDR3 is CASSLSGTGNIGELFF. CDR3 in DNA: TGTGCCAGTAGCCTAAGTGGGACAGGGAATATCGGGGAGCTGTTTTTT. J is TRBJ2-2 and V is TRBV19; TRBD1 aligns across 9 bases. Germline V CDR1 and CDR2: LNHDA, SQIVND (reference sequence). V dropped 6 bases and J dropped 7; count of bases not matched to a gene: 12. The CDR3 is made up of 16 amino acids.

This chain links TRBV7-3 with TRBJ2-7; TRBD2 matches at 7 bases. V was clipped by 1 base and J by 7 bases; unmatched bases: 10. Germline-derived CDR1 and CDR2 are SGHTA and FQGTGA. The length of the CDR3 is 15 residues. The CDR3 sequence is CASSLNPGGTKEQYF. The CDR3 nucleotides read TGTGCCAGCAGCTTAAACCCAGGAGGGACTAAAGAGCAGTACTTC.

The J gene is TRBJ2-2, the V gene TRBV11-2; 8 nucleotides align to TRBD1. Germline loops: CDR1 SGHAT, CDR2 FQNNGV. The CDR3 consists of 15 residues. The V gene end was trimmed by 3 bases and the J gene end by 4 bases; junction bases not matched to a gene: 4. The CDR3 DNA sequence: TGTGCCAGCAGCTTGTCCAGGGGGCCCACCGGGGAGCTGTTTTTT. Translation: CASSLSRGPTGELFF.

CDR3 sequence (DNA): TGTGCCAGCAGTGATCAGGGAGGTCAGCCCCAGCATTTT. This sequence encodes CASSDQGGQPQHF. This chain links TRBV6-5 with TRBJ1-5, with a weak D call TRBD1 (5 bases). The CDR3 spans 13 residues. V lost 5 bases and J lost 6, with 11 bases in between. Germline CDR1 is MNHEY and CDR2 is SVGAGI.

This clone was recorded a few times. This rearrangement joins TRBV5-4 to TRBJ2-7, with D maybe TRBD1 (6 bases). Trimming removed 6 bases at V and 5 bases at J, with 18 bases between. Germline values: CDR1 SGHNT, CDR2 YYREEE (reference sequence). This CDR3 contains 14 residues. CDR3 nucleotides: TGTGCCAGCAAGACTTATACAGGGATGAACGAGCAGTACTTC. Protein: CASKTYTGMNEQYF.

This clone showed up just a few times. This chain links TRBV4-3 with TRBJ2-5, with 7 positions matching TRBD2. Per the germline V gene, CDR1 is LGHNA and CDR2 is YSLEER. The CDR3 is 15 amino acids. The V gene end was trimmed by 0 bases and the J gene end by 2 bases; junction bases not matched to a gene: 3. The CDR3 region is CASSQEPGGQETQYF. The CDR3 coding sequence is TGCGCCAGCAGCCAAGAGCCCGGGGGGCAAGAGACCCAGTACTTC.

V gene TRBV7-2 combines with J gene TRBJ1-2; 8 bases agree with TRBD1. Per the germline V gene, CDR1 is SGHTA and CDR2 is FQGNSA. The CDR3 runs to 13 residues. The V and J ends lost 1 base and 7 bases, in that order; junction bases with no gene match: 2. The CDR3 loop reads CASSLGQGSGYTF. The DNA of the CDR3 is TGTGCCAGCAGCTTAGGACAGGGGAGTGGCTACACCTTC.

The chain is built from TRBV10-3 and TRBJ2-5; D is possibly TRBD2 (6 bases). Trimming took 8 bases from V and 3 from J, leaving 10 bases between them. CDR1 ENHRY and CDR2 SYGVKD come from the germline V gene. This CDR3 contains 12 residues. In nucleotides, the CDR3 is TGTGCCATCTCCGGGGGTAAAGAGACCCAGTACTTC. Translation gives CAISGGKETQYF.

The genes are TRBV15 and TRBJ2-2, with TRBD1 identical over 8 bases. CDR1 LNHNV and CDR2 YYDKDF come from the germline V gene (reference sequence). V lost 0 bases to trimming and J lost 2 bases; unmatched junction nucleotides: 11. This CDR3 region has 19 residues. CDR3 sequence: CATSRDRKDRARNTGELFF. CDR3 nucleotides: TGTGCCACCAGCAGAGACCGCAAGGACAGGGCCCGAAACACCGGGGAGCTGTTTTTT.

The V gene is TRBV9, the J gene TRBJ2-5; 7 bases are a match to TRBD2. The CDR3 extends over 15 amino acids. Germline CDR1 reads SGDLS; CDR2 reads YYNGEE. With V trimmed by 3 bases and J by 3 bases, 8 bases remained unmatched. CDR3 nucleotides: TGTGCCAGCAGCGCAAACCCGGGGGGAGAAGAGACCCAGTACTTC. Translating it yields CASSANPGGEETQYF.

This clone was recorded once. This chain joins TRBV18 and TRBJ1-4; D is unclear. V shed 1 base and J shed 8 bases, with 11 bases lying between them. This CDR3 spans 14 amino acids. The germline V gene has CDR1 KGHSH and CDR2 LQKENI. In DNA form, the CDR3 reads TGTGCCAGCTCACCACACCCCGCGAGGGAAAAACTGTTTTTT. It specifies CASSPHPAREKLFF.

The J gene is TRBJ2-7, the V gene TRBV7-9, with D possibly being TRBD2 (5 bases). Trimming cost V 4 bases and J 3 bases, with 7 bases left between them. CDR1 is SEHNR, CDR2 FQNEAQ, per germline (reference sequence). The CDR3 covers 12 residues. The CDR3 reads CASSWTHYEQYF. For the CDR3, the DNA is TGTGCCAGCAGCTGGACTCACTACGAGCAGTACTTC. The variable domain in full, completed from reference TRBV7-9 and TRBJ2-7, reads DTGVSQNPRHKITKRGQNVTFRCDPISEHNRLYWYRQTLGQGPEFLTYFQNEAQLEKSRLLSDRFSAERPKGSFSTLEIQRTEQGDSAMYLCASSWTHYEQYFGPGTRLTVT.

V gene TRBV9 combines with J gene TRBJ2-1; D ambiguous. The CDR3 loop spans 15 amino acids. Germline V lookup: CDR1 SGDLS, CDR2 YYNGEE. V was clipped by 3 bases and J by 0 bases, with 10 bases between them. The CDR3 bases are TGTGCCAGCAGCGCACAGTACCCCTCCTACAATGAGCAGTTCTTC. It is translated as CASSAQYPSYNEQFF.

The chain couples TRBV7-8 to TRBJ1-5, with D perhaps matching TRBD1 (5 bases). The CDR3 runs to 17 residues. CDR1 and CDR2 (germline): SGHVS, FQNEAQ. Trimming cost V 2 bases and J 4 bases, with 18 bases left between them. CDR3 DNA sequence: TGTGCCAGCAGCTTAAGGGGAAGAGCTGGAGTAAATCAGCCCCAGCATTTT. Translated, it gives CASSLRGRAGVNQPQHF.

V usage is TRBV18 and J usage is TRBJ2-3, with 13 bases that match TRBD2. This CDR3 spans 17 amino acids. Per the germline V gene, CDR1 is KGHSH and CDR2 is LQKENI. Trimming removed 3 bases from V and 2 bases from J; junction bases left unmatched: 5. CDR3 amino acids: CASSPWTSGGITDTQYF. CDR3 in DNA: TGTGCCAGCTCACCTTGGACTAGCGGGGGTATCACAGATACGCAGTATTTT.

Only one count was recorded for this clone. This chain's CDR3 is CASSQDGAGGLTDTQYF. In nucleotides, the CDR3 is TGTGCCAGCAGCCAAGATGGGGCGGGGGGGCTAACAGATACGCAGTATTTT. The rearrangement links TRBV4-2 to TRBJ2-3, with 9 nucleotides matching TRBD2. The CDR3 is made up of 17 amino acids. Unmatched junction bases numbered 7, after V lost 0 bases and J lost 3 bases. In germline, CDR1 is LGHNA, CDR2 YNFKEQ.

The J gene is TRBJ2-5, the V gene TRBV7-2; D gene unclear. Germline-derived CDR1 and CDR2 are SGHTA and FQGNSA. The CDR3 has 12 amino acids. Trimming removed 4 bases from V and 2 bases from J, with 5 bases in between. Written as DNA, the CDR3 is TGTGCCAGCAGCTCCAGACAAGAGACCCAGTACTTC. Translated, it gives CASSSRQETQYF.

The CDR3 is CSVRRDRGTGELFF. The CDR3 bases are TGCAGCGTACGCCGGGACAGGGGGACCGGGGAGCTGTTTTTT. V gene TRBV29-1 combines with J gene TRBJ2-2; 11 nucleotides align to TRBD1. CDR3 length: 14 residues. V shed 6 bases, J shed 5 bases, and the junction held 5 bases outside the gene matches. The V gene's germline CDR1 is SQVTM and CDR2 ANQGSEA.

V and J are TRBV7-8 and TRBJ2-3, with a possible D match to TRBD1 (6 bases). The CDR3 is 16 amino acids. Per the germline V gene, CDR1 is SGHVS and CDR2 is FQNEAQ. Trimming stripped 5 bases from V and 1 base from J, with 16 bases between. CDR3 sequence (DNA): TGTGCCAGCAGCGTACTCCAGGGGCGAGGCACAGATACGCAGTATTTT. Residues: CASSVLQGRGTDTQYF.

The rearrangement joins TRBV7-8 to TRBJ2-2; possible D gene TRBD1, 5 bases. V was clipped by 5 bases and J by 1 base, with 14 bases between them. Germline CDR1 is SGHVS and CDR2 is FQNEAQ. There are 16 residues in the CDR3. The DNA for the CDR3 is TGTGCCAGCAGCCCCAGACAGATTCAGAACACCGGGGAGCTGTTTTTT. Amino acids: CASSPRQIQNTGELFF.

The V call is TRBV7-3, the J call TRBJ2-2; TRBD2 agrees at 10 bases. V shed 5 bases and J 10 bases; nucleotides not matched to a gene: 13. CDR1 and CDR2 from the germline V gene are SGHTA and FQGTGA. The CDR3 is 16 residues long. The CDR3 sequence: CASSPSGSAGGSELFF. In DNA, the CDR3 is TGTGCCAGCAGCCCATCCGGGTCAGCGGGGGGGTCGGAGCTGTTTTTT.